These T cell receptor beta chains were read from a single sample in a study of technical replicates of blood from a handful of donors. Produced via immunoSEQ multiplex PCR; TCRdb's table is partial and in-frame only. Among tens of thousands of clones listed, approximately 96% were seen once. The sample consisted of T cells isolated from PBMCs. The receptors originated from a human donor in good health. The CDR3 runs from the conserved cysteine through the conserved F or W. The order of the fields is J gene, V gene, CDR3 protein.

J gene: TRBJ1-5
V gene: TRBV7-9
CDR3 protein: CASSPGGDRGYQPQHF

J gene: TRBJ1-2
V gene: TRBV4-1
CDR3 protein: CASSQDDDSVIPYGYTF

J gene: TRBJ1-5
V gene: TRBV7-9
CDR3 protein: CASSLDADQPQHF

J gene: TRBJ1-3
V gene: TRBV5-1
CDR3 protein: CASRRTDFSGNTIYF

J gene: TRBJ2-1
V gene: TRBV25-1
CDR3 protein: CASSDPLTGPSSYNEQFF

J gene: TRBJ2-3
V gene: TRBV11-2
CDR3 protein: CASSPLSRQRRTDTQYF

J gene: TRBJ1-2
V gene: TRBV7-6
CDR3 protein: CASSPDLTGIEYGYTF

J gene: TRBJ2-7
V gene: TRBV7-6
CDR3 protein: CASSPEDRAYEQYF

J gene: TRBJ1-1
V gene: TRBV12-5
CDR3 protein: CASGLVHKSWTGDAIQNTEAFF

J gene: TRBJ2-7
V gene: TRBV5-1
CDR3 protein: CASSLDSGQGMYEQYF

J gene: TRBJ2-3
V gene: TRBV5-1
CDR3 protein: CASSLQGAGTDTQYF

J gene: TRBJ2-3
V gene: TRBV27
CDR3 protein: CASGWGLAGTDTQYF

J gene: TRBJ1-2
V gene: TRBV19
CDR3 protein: CASSIGTGDYGYTF

J gene: TRBJ2-1
V gene: TRBV7-8
CDR3 protein: CASSLVRGAYNEQFF

J gene: TRBJ2-5
V gene: TRBV11-2
CDR3 protein: CASSWMTGTGETQYF

J gene: TRBJ2-3
V gene: TRBV6-1
CDR3 protein: CASLLTDTQYF

J gene: TRBJ2-1
V gene: TRBV6-5
CDR3 protein: CASSRGGEQFF

J gene: TRBJ1-2
V gene: TRBV4-2
CDR3 protein: CASSGGANYGYTF

J gene: TRBJ1-2
V gene: TRBV5-8
CDR3 protein: CASSFPRTGGIYGYTF

J gene: TRBJ2-3
V gene: TRBV7-9
CDR3 protein: CASSLTGGTDTQYF

J gene: TRBJ2-2
V gene: TRBV6-5
CDR3 protein: CASSYSGPRGTGELFF

J gene: TRBJ1-2
V gene: TRBV9
CDR3 protein: CASSAGSQGYTF